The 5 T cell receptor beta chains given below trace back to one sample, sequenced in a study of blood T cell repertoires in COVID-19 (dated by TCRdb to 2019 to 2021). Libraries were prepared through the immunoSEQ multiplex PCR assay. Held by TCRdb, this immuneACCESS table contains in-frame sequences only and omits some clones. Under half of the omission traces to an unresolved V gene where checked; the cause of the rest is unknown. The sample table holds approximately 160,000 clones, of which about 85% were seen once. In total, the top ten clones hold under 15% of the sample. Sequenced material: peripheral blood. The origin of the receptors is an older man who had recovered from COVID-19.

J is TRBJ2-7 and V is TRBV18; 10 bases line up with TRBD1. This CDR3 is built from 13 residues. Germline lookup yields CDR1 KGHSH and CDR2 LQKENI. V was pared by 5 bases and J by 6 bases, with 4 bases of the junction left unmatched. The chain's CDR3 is CASSTGQGGEQYF. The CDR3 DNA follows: TGTGCCAGCTCAACAGGACAGGGGGGCGAGCAGTACTTC.

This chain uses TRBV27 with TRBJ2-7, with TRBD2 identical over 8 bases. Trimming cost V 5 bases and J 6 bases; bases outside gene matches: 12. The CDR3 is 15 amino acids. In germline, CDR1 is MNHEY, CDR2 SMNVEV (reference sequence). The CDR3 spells CASSPQVREVREQYF. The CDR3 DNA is TGTGCCAGCAGTCCCCAGGTGCGGGAGGTCCGCGAGCAGTACTTC.

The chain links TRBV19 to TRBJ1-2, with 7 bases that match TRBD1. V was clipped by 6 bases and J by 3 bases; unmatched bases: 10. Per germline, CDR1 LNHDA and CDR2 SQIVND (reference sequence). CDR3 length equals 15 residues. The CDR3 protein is CASREVGDSHYGYTF. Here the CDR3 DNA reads TGTGCCAGTAGGGAGGTTGGGGACAGTCACTATGGCTACACCTTC.

Here the CDR3 reads CASSARTGAAGGNTIYF. CDR3 DNA: TGTGCCAGCAGCGCCCGAACAGGGGCGGCGGGGGGAAACACCATATATTTT. The chain links TRBV9 to TRBJ1-3; 7 nucleotides agree with TRBD1. V shed 3 bases, J shed 4 bases, and the junction held 13 bases outside the gene matches. The CDR3 loop spans 17 amino acids. The germline V gene encodes CDR1 SGDLS and CDR2 YYNGEE.

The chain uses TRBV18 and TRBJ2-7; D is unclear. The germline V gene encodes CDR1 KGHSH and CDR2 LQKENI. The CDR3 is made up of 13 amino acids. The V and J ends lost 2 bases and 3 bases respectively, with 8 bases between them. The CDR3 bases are TGTGCCAGCTCACCAGGTAGTTACTACGAGCAGTACTTC. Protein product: CASSPGSYYEQYF.